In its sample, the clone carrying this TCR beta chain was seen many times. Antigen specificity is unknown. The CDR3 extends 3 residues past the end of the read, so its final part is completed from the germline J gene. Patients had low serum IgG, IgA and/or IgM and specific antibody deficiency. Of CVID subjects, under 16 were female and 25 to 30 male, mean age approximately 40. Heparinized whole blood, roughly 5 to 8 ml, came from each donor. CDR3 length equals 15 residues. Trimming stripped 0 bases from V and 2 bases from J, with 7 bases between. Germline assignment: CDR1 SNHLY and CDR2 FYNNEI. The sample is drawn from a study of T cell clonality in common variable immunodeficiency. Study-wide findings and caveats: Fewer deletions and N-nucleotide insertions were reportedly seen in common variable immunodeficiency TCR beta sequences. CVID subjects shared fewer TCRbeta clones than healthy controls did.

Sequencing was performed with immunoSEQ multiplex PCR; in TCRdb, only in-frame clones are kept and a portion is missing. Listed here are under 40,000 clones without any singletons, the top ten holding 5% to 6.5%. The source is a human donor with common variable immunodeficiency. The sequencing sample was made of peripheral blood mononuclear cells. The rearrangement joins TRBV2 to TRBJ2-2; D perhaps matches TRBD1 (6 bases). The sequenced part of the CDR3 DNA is TGTGCCAGCAGTGAAGCGGACAGAAACACCGGGGAG. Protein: CASSEADRNTGE. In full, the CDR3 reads CASSEADRNTGELFF.